Listed below are T cell receptor beta chains from one sample, sequenced in a study of T cell repertoires in cytomegalovirus infection. TCRdb reanalysed the reads using MiXCR and keeps one entry per CDR3 protein. The sample includes 740,000 or so distinct CDR3 sequences, approximately 40% of them seen just once. Sequencing was done on a sample of PBMCs. The source is a human donor in good health (CMV status not recorded). Some clones in this sample may be carry-over from other donors' samples. The CDR3 runs from the conserved cysteine through the conserved F or W. The D gene is left open where the match is weak. The size entry is marked missing in some rows and otherwise reads once, few, many or a size class.

v_gene	j_gene	abundance	d_gene	CDR3aa	CDR3nt
TRBV7-3	TRBJ2-1	-	TRBD1	CASSAGQGAYNEQFF	TGTGCCAGCAGCGCGGGACAGGGGGCGTACAATGAGCAGTTCTTC
TRBV10-3	TRBJ1-3	once	-	CAISAPSGNTIYF	TGTGCCATCAGTGCTCCCTCTGGAAACACCATATATTTT
TRBV7-2	TRBJ1-3	many	-	CASSFPGTRSGNTIYF	TGTGCCAGCAGCTTCCCCGGGACACGCTCTGGAAACACCATATATTTT
TRBV2	TRBJ1-6	-	-	CASSEFGGVSSPLHF	TGTGCCAGCAGTGAATTCGGGGGGGTGTCGTCACCCCTCCACTTT
TRBV7-2	TRBJ2-3	many	TRBD2	CASRAGSTDTQYF	TGTGCCAGCCGAGCGGGGAGCACAGATACGCAGTATTTT
TRBV28	TRBJ1-6	few	-	CASSLGAGYSPLHF	TGTGCCAGCAGTTTAGGGGCGGGATATTCACCCCTCCACTTT
TRBV7-8	TRBJ2-7	-	TRBD1	CASSLGTGGLVNEQYF	TGTGCCAGCAGCCTTGGGACAGGGGGATTGGTAAACGAGCAGTACTTC
TRBV7-2	TRBJ2-2	many	TRBD1	CASSSPTTRGRYTGELFF	TGTGCCAGCAGCTCCCCAACGACCAGGGGGCGGTACACCGGGGAGCTGTTTTTT
TRBV7-8	TRBJ2-2	-	TRBD1	CASSPRQGVTGELFF	TGTGCCAGCAGCCCCAGACAGGGGGTCACCGGGGAGCTGTTTTTT
TRBV7-6	TRBJ1-1	few	TRBD1	CASRNRGGEAFF	TGTGCCAGCAGGAACAGGGGAGGGGAAGCTTTCTTT
TRBV6-2/TRBV6-3	TRBJ1-1	few	-	CASSYLLPPAYTEAFF	TGTGCCAGCAGTTACCTCCTACCCCCAGCCTACACTGAAGCTTTCTTT
TRBV7-2	TRBJ2-7	-	-	CASSLRGGLSYEQYF	TGTGCCAGCAGCTTAAGGGGGGGGCTTTCCTACGAGCAGTACTTC